What follows are 20 T cell receptor beta chains derived from one specimen sequenced in a study of cytomegalovirus exposure and HLA in healthy donors. The PCR made use of 60 Vbeta and 13 Jbeta primers. Clones were read by immunoSEQ multiplex PCR, and TCRdb kept only the in-frame ones, dropping some. The data show over 100,000 clones, roughly 77% seen once. Material: PBMCs. The receptors derive from a man under 40 in good health and CMV-seronegative.

The chain recombines TRBV28 with TRBJ1-1; D remains ambiguous. Deletions cut 3 bases from V and 5 bases from J, with 13 bases between. The CDR3 consists of 14 residues. CDR1 and CDR2 from the germline V gene are MDHEN and SYDVKM. In DNA, the CDR3 is TGTGCCAGCAGTTTGGTCGCAGTTCTTACTGAAGCTTTCTTT. Protein product: CASSLVAVLTEAFF.

The genes are TRBV9 and TRBJ2-5, with 12 bases lining up with TRBD2. J was trimmed by 5 bases and V by 4 bases; bases with no gene match: 6. Germline lookup yields CDR1 SGDLS and CDR2 YYNGEE. This CDR3 contains 15 residues. The CDR3 nucleotides are TGTGCCAGCAGCCTAAGCCTAGCGGGAGGGGAGACCCAGTACTTC. It encodes CASSLSLAGGETQYF.

The chain has TRBV29-1 and TRBJ2-7, with 9 bases aligning to TRBD2. Unmatched junction bases numbered 5, after V lost 3 bases and J lost 2 bases. In germline, CDR1 is SQVTM, CDR2 ANQGSEA. This CDR3 has 14 amino acids. CDR3 residues: CSVDSAGGAYEQYF. As DNA, the CDR3 is TGCAGCGTTGACTCAGCGGGGGGCGCCTACGAGCAGTACTTC.

This chain uses TRBV18 with TRBJ1-2; TRBD1 aligns across 8 bases. The germline gives CDR1 KGHSH, CDR2 LQKENI. With 6 bases clipped from V and 4 bases from J, the junction kept 13 bases outside the gene matches. This CDR3 spans 16 amino acids. CDR3 protein: CASSPRQGPDLYGYTF. The CDR3 nucleotides read TGTGCCAGCTCGCCCCGACAGGGGCCCGACCTCTATGGCTACACCTTC.

The chain employs TRBV5-1 and TRBJ2-2; tentative D call: TRBD2 (6 bases). This CDR3 has 16 amino acids. Germline values: CDR1 SGHRS, CDR2 YFSETQ. V was shortened by 0 bases and J by 7 bases, with 16 bases between the two germline ends. The chain's CDR3 is CASSLAPGVTDGELFF. The CDR3, as DNA: TGCGCCAGCAGCTTGGCCCCGGGGGTGACCGACGGGGAGCTGTTTTTT.

This clone was observed a few times. The chain couples TRBV27 to TRBJ2-1; the match to TRBD2 covers 12 bases. The trim removed 1 base at V and 2 bases at J, leaving 9 bases unmatched. The CDR3 runs to 19 residues. Germline loops: CDR1 MNHEY, CDR2 SMNVEV (reference sequence). CDR3: CASSLYSLAGGFPYNEQFF. CDR3 bases: TGTGCCAGCAGTTTATATTCACTAGCGGGAGGTTTCCCCTACAATGAGCAGTTCTTC.

This chain joins TRBV7-9 and TRBJ2-1, with unresolved D. Looked up from germline, CDR1 is SEHNR and CDR2 is FQNEAQ (reference sequence). Trimming removed 5 bases at V and 8 bases at J, with 10 bases between. The CDR3 spans 12 residues. The CDR3 nucleotides are TGTGCCAGCAGCCCGACATTTGATGAGCAGTTCTTC. Its translation is CASSPTFDEQFF.

This clone was seen a handful of times. The V gene is TRBV18, the J gene TRBJ1-3; weak D call: TRBD1 (5 bases). The V end was cut by 2 bases, the J end by 0 bases, with 20 bases between. Germline loops: CDR1 KGHSH, CDR2 LQKENI. The CDR3 is 19 residues long. The CDR3 is CASSPYFFGEGHSGNTIYF. DNA for the CDR3: TGTGCCAGCTCACCATATTTCTTCGGGGAGGGGCACTCTGGAAACACCATATATTTT.

The gene calls are TRBV5-6 and TRBJ2-3, with D perhaps matching TRBD2 (6 bases). V lost 6 bases to trimming and J lost 4 bases, with 21 bases between them. This CDR3 contains 16 residues. Germline V CDR1 and CDR2: SGHDT, YYEEEE. CDR3 sequence: CASNLRRGRGADTQYF. The CDR3 DNA sequence: TGTGCCAGCAACTTAAGAAGGGGCCGCGGGGCAGATACGCAGTATTTT.

The V and J genes are TRBV7-2 and TRBJ2-5, with a weak D call TRBD2 (5 bases). Between the trimmed V and J ends, which lost 7 bases and 1 base, there was a span of 13 bases. CDR1 is SGHTA and CDR2 is FQGNSA in the germline V gene. The length of the CDR3 is 14 residues. The CDR3 coding sequence is TGTGCCAGCAAAGCTAGCACCATCCAAGAGACCCAGTACTTC. It specifies CASKASTIQETQYF.

The V gene is TRBV6-4, the J gene TRBJ2-3, with D maybe TRBD2 (7 bases). The CDR3 sequence is 15 residues long. The germline CDR1 and CDR2 sequences are MRHNA and SNTAGT. Trimming shortened V by 4 bases and J by 6 bases, and 17 bases separated the two germline ends. Here the CDR3 DNA reads TGTGCCAGCAGTGTCGGGGGGCTCCGAACGGATACGCAGTATTTT. Encoded protein: CASSVGGLRTDTQYF.

The J gene is TRBJ2-7, the V gene TRBV2; 8 bases fit TRBD2. V was pared by 1 base and J by 3 bases, with 8 bases of the junction left unmatched. The CDR3 totals 16 residues. Germline V CDR1 and CDR2: SNHLY, FYNNEI. The CDR3 nucleotides are TGTGCCAGCAGTGAAGGGGGCGGGGGGCAATTCTACGAGCAGTACTTC. This gives the protein CASSEGGGGQFYEQYF. The entire variable domain, with the rest obtained from reference TRBV2 and TRBJ2-7, is as follows: EPEVTQTPSHQVTQMGQEVILRCVPISNHLYFYWYRQILGQKVEFLVSFYNNEISEKSEIFDDQFSVERPDGSNFTLKIRSTKLEDSAMYFCASSEGGGGQFYEQYFGPGTRLTVT.

The chain employs TRBV6-1 and TRBJ1-2; D not certain. Germline CDR1 and CDR2: MNHNS and SASEGT. The CDR3 runs 15 residues. Trimming stripped 0 bases from V and 4 bases from J, with 12 bases between. DNA for the CDR3: TGTGCCAGCAGTGAAGCGGCCAGGAGGGTCTATGGCTACACCTTC. The encoded protein is CASSEAARRVYGYTF.

The chain couples TRBV29-1 to TRBJ1-2, with 8 bases lining up with TRBD1. The V segment lost 4 bases and the J segment 2 bases; nucleotides outside the gene matches: 3. CDR1 SQVTM and CDR2 ANQGSEA come from the germline V gene. This CDR3 has 13 residues. The CDR3: CSVGTGSNYGYTF. CDR3 bases: TGCAGCGTTGGGACAGGGTCAAACTATGGCTACACCTTC.

This clone was seen a single time. J is TRBJ2-5 and V is TRBV19; D is undetermined. CDR3 length: 12 amino acids. Germline lookup yields CDR1 LNHDA and CDR2 SQIVND (reference sequence). Between the trimmed V and J ends, which lost 4 bases and 5 bases, there was a span of 8 bases. The CDR3 nucleotides read TGTGCCAGTAGTAGTGGAGTGGAGACCCAGTACTTC. Protein sequence: CASSSGVETQYF.

The chain combines TRBV28 with TRBJ2-7, with D possibly TRBD1 on 6 matching bases. The CDR3 is made up of 15 amino acids. The germline V gene has CDR1 MDHEN and CDR2 SYDVKM. Trimming stripped 7 bases from V and 2 bases from J, with 18 bases between. Here the CDR3 reads CASTLGATGPYEQYF. CDR3 nucleotide sequence: TGTGCCAGCACCTTGGGCGCCACAGGGCCCTACGAGCAGTACTTC.

The chain recombines TRBV15 with TRBJ1-1, with D maybe TRBD1 (6 bases). V was shortened by 4 bases and J by 11 bases, with 17 bases between the two germline ends. The CDR3 loop spans 13 amino acids. The germline V gene has CDR1 LNHNV and CDR2 YYDKDF (reference sequence). CDR3 DNA: TGTGCCACCAGCACTGGACAGCCCTCTCGGGCTTTCTTT. Protein sequence: CATSTGQPSRAFF.

The rearrangement joins TRBV28 to TRBJ2-7; TRBD1 agrees at 8 bases. Germline V CDR1 and CDR2: MDHEN, SYDVKM. CDR3 length equals 15 residues. V was clipped by 4 bases and J by 4 bases; unmatched bases: 9. The CDR3 spells CASSSTGVRAYEQYF. The CDR3 DNA is TGTGCCAGCAGTTCGACAGGGGTACGGGCGTACGAGCAGTACTTC. The complete variable domain, with remaining parts taken from reference TRBV28 and TRBJ2-7, reads DVKVTQSSRYLVKRTGEKVFLECVQDMDHENMFWYRQDPGLGLRLIYFSYDVKMKEKGDIPEGYSVSREKKERFSLILESASTNQTSMYLCASSSTGVRAYEQYFGPGTRLTVT.

The V and J genes are TRBV6-5 and TRBJ2-5; D not certain. TRBJ2-7 matches the DNA end more closely, so the J call is doubtful. This CDR3 is built from 15 residues. Germline CDR1 is MNHEY and CDR2 is SVGAGI. CDR3 loop: CASSYSPGIFYEQYF. The DNA for the CDR3 is TGTGCCAGCAGTTACTCGCCAGGAATCTTCTACGAGCAGTACTTC.

J is TRBJ1-1 and V is TRBV4-2; D unresolved. The CDR3 length is 14 residues. V was cut by 0 bases and J by 0 bases, with 5 bases left in between. The germline V gene has CDR1 LGHNA and CDR2 YNFKEQ. DNA of the CDR3: TGTGCCAGCAGCCAAGACTCCGTGAACACTGAAGCTTTCTTT. This sequence encodes CASSQDSVNTEAFF.